This T cell receptor beta chain was recovered during a study of OX40 agonist ivuxolimab in advanced cancers. Remarks on this clone: Compared with germline, one end of the junction differs, possibly owing to a read error.

Germline V gene lookup returns CDR1 SGHRS and CDR2 YFSETQ. The CDR3 spans 15 residues. Repertoires were generated with immunoSEQ multiplex PCR, while TCRdb's copy carries only in-frame clones and drops some. The profile shows some 110,000 clones, about 90% of them singletons. This receptor was taken from an adult with an advanced solid tumor such as melanoma, head and neck, liver or kidney cancer. This chain joins TRBV5-1 and TRBJ1-1, with a possible D match to TRBD1 (5 bases). The sample in question was CD4+ or CD8+ T cells sorted from blood, obtained in a trial of the OX40 agonist ivuxolimab. The CDR3 here is CASSFIAGSNSEAFF. CDR3 sequence (DNA): TGCGCCAGCAGCTTCATCGCAGGGTCGAACTCTGAAGCTTTCTTT. Combining the CDR3 with reference TRBV5-1 and TRBJ1-1 gives the whole variable domain KAGVTQTPRYLIKTRGQQVTLSCSPISGHRSVSWYQQTPGQGLQFLFEYFSETQRNKGNFPGRFSGRQFSNSRSEMNVSTLELGDSALYLCASSFIAGSNSEAFFGQGTRLTVV.